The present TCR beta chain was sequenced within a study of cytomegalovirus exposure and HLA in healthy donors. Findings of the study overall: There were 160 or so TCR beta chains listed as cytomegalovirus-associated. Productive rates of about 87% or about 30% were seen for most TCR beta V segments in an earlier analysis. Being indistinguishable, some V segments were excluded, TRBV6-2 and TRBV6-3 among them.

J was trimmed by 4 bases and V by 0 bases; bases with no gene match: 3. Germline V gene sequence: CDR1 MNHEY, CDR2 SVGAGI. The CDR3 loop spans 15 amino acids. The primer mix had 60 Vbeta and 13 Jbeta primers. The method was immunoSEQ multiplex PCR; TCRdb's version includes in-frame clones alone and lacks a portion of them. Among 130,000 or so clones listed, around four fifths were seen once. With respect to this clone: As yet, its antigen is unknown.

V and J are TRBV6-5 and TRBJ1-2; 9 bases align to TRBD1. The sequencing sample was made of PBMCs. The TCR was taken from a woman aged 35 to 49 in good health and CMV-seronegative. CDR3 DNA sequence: TGTGCCAGCAGTTACTCCACAGGGGGCAGCTATGGCTACACCTTC. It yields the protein CASSYSTGGSYGYTF.